This T cell receptor beta chain was sequenced in a study of cytomegalovirus exposure and HLA in healthy donors. TCRdb's table, derived via immunoSEQ multiplex PCR, lists solely in-frame clones and lacks some. Here the sample spans roughly 120,000 clones, over 75% being singletons. The V end lost 6 bases, the J end lost 0 bases, and 11 bases lay between the germline ends. The germline V gene has CDR1 SGHAT and CDR2 FQNNGV. The length of the CDR3 is 14 residues. The chain has TRBV11-2 and TRBJ1-1, with D perhaps matching TRBD1 (6 bases). This TCR came from a woman aged 30 to 39 in good health and CMV-seropositive. The specimen was PBMCs. DNA of the CDR3: TGTGCCAGCAGTAAACAGGGAGTGAACACTGAAGCTTTCTTT. Encoded protein: CASSKQGVNTEAFF.